The rows below give T cell receptor beta chains drawn from one sample of a study of T cell repertoires in cytomegalovirus infection. A single record per CDR3 protein comes from TCRdb applying MiXCR to the reads. The repertoire holds some 240,000 distinct CDR3 sequences, with about 17% as singletons. Input material: CD8+ T cells from PBMCs. These receptors originate from a human donor in good health (CMV status not recorded). Some clones in this sample may be carry-over from other donors' samples. Each CDR3 is given with its conserved first and last residue. The order of the fields is V gene, clone size, D gene, J gene, CDR3 protein, CDR3 DNA. The D gene is left open where the match is weak. Some rows mark clone size as missing; the rest say once, few, many or name a class of expanded clone.

V gene: TRBV2; clone size: NA; D gene: NA; J gene: TRBJ1-1; CDR3 protein: CASSERIMADTEAFF; CDR3 DNA: TGTGCCAGCAGTGAAAGGATTATGGCGGACACTGAAGCTTTCTTT
V gene: TRBV12-3/TRBV12-4; clone size: NA; D gene: TRBD1; J gene: TRBJ1-5; CDR3 protein: CASSLVGQGDPKNQPQHF; CDR3 DNA: TGTGCCAGCAGTTTAGTAGGTCAGGGGGACCCAAAGAACCAGCCCCAGCATTTT
V gene: TRBV6-6; clone size: few; D gene: TRBD1; J gene: TRBJ1-5; CDR3 protein: CASSRETGGNQPQHF; CDR3 DNA: TGTGCCAGCAGTAGGGAGACAGGGGGCAATCAGCCCCAGCATTTT
V gene: TRBV7-3; clone size: many; D gene: NA; J gene: TRBJ1-1; CDR3 protein: CASSWDSTAEAFF; CDR3 DNA: TGTGCCAGCAGCTGGGATAGCACAGCTGAAGCTTTCTTT
V gene: TRBV15; clone size: NA; D gene: TRBD1; J gene: TRBJ1-1; CDR3 protein: CATSDTKGQGNPILIDTEAFF; CDR3 DNA: TGTGCCACCAGCGATACAAAGGGACAGGGGAATCCTATACTGATTGACACTGAAGCTTTCTTT
V gene: TRBV28; clone size: many; D gene: NA; J gene: TRBJ1-2; CDR3 protein: CASSLVGGNYGYTF; CDR3 DNA: TGTGCCAGCAGTTTAGTAGGGGGTAACTATGGCTACACCTTC
V gene: TRBV7-8; clone size: many; D gene: NA; J gene: TRBJ1-1; CDR3 protein: CASSLVSGLYLEGYSENTEAFF; CDR3 DNA: TGTGCCAGCAGCTTAGTCAGTGGACTTTATTTGGAGGGTTACTCTGAGAACACTGAAGCTTTCTTT
V gene: TRBV19; clone size: few; D gene: NA; J gene: TRBJ2-7; CDR3 protein: CASSSGRGSYEQYF; CDR3 DNA: TGTGCCAGTAGTAGTGGCCGGGGTTCCTACGAGCAGTACTTC
V gene: TRBV5-6; clone size: few; D gene: TRBD1; J gene: TRBJ2-7; CDR3 protein: CASSFSAGTGVISYEQYF; CDR3 DNA: TGTGCCAGCAGCTTTAGTGCCGGGACAGGGGTTATATCCTACGAGCAGTACTTC
V gene: TRBV25-1; clone size: NA; D gene: NA; J gene: TRBJ2-2; CDR3 protein: CASQVANTGELFF; CDR3 DNA: TGTGCCAGCCAGGTCGCGAACACCGGGGAGCTGTTTTTT
V gene: TRBV27; clone size: many; D gene: TRBD2; J gene: TRBJ2-5; CDR3 protein: CASSLLAGGPGETQYF; CDR3 DNA: TGTGCCAGCAGTTTATTAGCGGGGGGGCCAGGGGAGACCCAGTACTTC
V gene: TRBV7-2; clone size: many; D gene: NA; J gene: TRBJ2-7; CDR3 protein: CASSYDMSYEQYF; CDR3 DNA: TGTGCCAGCAGTTACGACATGAGTTACGAGCAGTACTTC
V gene: TRBV6-2/TRBV6-3; clone size: NA; D gene: NA; J gene: TRBJ2-3; CDR3 protein: CASSYRTGQEGYTQYF; CDR3 DNA: TGTGCCAGCAGTTATCGGACAGGCCAGGAGGGATATACGCAGTATTTT
V gene: TRBV7-3; clone size: NA; D gene: TRBD1; J gene: TRBJ1-1; CDR3 protein: CASSLSDSFDRGRVGTEAFF; CDR3 DNA: TGTGCCAGCAGCTTATCAGATTCTTTTGACAGGGGGCGAGTAGGCACTGAAGCTTTCTTT
V gene: TRBV20-1; clone size: NA; D gene: NA; J gene: TRBJ2-7; CDR3 protein: CSARDPEQGEQYF; CDR3 DNA: TGCAGTGCTAGAGATCCCGAGCAGGGCGAGCAGTACTTC
V gene: TRBV12-3/TRBV12-4; clone size: few; D gene: NA; J gene: TRBJ1-6; CDR3 protein: CASSFVIGGSYNSPLHF; CDR3 DNA: TGTGCCAGCAGTTTCGTTATCGGGGGCTCCTATAATTCACCCCTCCACTTT
V gene: TRBV4-3; clone size: few; D gene: TRBD1; J gene: TRBJ1-2; CDR3 protein: CASSQLDREANYGYTF; CDR3 DNA: TGCGCCAGCAGCCAACTTGACAGGGAAGCTAACTATGGCTACACCTTC
V gene: TRBV28; clone size: few; D gene: NA; J gene: TRBJ1-2; CDR3 protein: CASTYENRALSGYTF; CDR3 DNA: TGTGCCAGCACGTACGAGAACAGGGCCTTAAGCGGCTACACCTTC
V gene: TRBV7-9; clone size: NA; D gene: TRBD2; J gene: TRBJ2-1; CDR3 protein: CASSLIRDYQNNEQFF; CDR3 DNA: TGTGCCAGCAGCCTGATCCGGGACTACCAAAACAATGAGCAGTTCTTC
V gene: TRBV29-1; clone size: NA; D gene: NA; J gene: TRBJ1-2; CDR3 protein: CSVEDGKGRGYGYTF; CDR3 DNA: TGCAGCGTTGAAGATGGGAAGGGGCGCGGCTATGGCTACACCTTC
V gene: TRBV29-1; clone size: few; D gene: NA; J gene: TRBJ1-1; CDR3 protein: CSVEDHRRPEAFF; CDR3 DNA: TGCAGCGTTGAAGATCACAGGCGCCCTGAAGCTTTCTTT